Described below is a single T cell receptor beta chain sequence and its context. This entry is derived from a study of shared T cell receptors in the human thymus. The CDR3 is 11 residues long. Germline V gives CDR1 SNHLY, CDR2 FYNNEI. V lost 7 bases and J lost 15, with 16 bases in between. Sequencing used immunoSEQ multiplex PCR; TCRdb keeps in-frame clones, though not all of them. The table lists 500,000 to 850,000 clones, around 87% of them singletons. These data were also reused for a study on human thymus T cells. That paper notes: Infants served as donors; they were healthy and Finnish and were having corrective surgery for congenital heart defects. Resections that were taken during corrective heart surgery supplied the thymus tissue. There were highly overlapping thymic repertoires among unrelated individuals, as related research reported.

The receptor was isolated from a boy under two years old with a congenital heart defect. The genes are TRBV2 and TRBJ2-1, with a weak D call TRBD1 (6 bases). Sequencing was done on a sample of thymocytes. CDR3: CASNREGMRFF. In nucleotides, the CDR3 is TGTGCCAGCAACAGGGAAGGGATGCGGTTCTTC.